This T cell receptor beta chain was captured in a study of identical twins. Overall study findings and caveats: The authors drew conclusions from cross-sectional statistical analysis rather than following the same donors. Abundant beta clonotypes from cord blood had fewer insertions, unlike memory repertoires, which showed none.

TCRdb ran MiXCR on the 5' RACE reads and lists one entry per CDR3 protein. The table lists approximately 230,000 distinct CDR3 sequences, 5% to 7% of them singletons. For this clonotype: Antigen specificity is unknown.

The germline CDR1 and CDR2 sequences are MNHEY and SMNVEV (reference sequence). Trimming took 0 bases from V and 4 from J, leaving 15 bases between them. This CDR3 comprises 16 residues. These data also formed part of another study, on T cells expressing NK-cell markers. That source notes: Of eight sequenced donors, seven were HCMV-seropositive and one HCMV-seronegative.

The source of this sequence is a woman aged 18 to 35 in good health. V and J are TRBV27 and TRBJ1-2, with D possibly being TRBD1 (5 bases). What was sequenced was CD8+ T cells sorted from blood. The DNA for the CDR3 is TGTGCCAGCAGTTTATCCGCCGCTCATGGGGGCTATGGCTACACCTTC. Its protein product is CASSLSAAHGGYGYTF.